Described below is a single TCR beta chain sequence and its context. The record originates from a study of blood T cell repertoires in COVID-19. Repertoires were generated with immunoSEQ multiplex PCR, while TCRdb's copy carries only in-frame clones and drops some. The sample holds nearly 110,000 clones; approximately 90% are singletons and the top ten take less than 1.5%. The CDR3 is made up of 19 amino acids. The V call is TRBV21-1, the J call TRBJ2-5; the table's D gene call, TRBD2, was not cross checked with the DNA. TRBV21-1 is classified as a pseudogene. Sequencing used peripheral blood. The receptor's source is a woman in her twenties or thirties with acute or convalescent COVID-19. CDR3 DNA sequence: TGTGCCAGCAGCAAAGCGGCCCGGGGAGGAGCGGGGAAACAAGAGACCCAGTACTTC. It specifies CASSKAARGGAGKQETQYF.